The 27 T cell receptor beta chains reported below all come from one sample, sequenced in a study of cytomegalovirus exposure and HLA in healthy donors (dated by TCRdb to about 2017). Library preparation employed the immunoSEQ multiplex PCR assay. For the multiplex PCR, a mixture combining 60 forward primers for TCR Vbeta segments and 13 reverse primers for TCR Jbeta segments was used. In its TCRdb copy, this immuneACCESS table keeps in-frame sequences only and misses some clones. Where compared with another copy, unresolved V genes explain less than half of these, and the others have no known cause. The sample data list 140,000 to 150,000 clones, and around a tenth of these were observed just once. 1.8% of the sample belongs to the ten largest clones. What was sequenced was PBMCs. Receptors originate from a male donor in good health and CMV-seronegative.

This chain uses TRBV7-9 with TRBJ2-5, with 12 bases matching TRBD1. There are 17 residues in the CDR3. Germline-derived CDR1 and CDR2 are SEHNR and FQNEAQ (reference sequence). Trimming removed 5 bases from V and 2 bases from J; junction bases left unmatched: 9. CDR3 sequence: CASSPSWDRGPQETQYF. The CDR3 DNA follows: TGTGCCAGCAGCCCATCCTGGGACAGGGGGCCTCAAGAGACCCAGTACTTC.

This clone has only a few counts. The CDR3 bases are TGTGCCAGCAATTTCGGGGACAACGGATTTGAGCAGTACTTC. Translation gives CASNFGDNGFEQYF. This rearrangement joins TRBV28 to TRBJ2-7; TRBD1 might be the D (6 bases). The length of the CDR3 is 14 residues. Germline-derived CDR1 and CDR2 are MDHEN and SYDVKM. V gave up 7 bases and J gave up 7 bases, with 20 bases separating them.

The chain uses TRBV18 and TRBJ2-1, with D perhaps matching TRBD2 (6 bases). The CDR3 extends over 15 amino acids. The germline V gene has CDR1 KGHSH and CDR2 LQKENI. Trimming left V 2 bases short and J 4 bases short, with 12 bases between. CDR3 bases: TGTGCCAGCTCACCAGCGGTAGCGGAATACAATGAGCAGTTCTTC. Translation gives CASSPAVAEYNEQFF.

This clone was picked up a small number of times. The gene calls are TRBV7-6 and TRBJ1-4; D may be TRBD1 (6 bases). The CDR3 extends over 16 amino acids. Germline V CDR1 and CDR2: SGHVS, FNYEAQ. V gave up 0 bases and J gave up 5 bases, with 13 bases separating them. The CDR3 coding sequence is TGTGCCAGCAGCTTAGCGTGGGGGACAATAAATGAAAAACTGTTTTTT. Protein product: CASSLAWGTINEKLFF. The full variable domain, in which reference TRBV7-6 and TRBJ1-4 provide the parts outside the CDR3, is GAGVSQSPRYKVTKRGQDVALRCDPISGHVSLYWYRQALGQGPEFLTYFNYEAQQDKSGLPNDRFSAERPEGSISTLTIQRTEQRDSAMYRCASSLAWGTINEKLFFGSGTQLSVL.

The CDR3 DNA is TGTGCCAGCAGTCATAGCGGGGCTAGCACAGATACGCAGTATTTT. This codes for CASSHSGASTDTQYF. The chain is built from TRBV7-6 and TRBJ2-3; 8 bases line up with TRBD2. Germline lookup yields CDR1 SGHVS and CDR2 FNYEAQ. The junction had 5 bases not matched to a gene; V was cut back by 6 bases and J by 0 bases. CDR3 length: 15 residues.

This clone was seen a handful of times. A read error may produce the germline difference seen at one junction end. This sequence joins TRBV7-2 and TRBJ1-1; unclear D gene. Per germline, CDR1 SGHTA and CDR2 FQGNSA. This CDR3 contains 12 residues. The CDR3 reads CASSLVRPEASF. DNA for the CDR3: TGTGCCAGCAGCTTGGTCAGGCCTGAAGCTTCCTTT.

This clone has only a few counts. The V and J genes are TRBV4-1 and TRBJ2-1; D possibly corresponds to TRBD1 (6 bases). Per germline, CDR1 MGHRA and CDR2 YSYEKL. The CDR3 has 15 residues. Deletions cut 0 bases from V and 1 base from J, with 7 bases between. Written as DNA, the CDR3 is TGCGCCAGCAGCCAAGACAGGGGTTCCTACAATGAGCAGTTCTTC. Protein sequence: CASSQDRGSYNEQFF.

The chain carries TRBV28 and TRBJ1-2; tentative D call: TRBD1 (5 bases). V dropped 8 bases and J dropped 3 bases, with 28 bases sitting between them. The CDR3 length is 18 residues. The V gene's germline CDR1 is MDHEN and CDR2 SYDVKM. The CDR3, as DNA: TGTGCCAGCGCTCTCCGGGGGGTAACGCGGGCGCCGCACTATGGCTACACCTTC. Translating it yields CASALRGVTRAPHYGYTF.

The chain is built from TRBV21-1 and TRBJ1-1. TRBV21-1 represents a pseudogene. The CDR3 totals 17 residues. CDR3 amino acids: CASSKEGEESGDTEAFF. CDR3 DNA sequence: TGTGCCAGCAGCAAAGAGGGAGAGGAGTCGGGAGACACTGAAGCTTTCTTT.

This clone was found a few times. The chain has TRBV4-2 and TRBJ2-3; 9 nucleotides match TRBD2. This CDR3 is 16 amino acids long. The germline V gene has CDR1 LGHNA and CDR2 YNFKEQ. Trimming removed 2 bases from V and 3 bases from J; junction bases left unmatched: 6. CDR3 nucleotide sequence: TGTGCCAGCAGCCAAAAGCAGGCGGGGGGGACAGATACGCAGTATTTT. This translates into CASSQKQAGGTDTQYF.

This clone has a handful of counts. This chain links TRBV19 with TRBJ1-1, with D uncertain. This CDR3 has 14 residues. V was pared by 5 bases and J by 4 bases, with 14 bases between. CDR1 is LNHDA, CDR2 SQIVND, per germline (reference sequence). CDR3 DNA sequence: TGTGCCAGTAGTCCCCTCAAGCTAGGCACTGAAGCTTTCTTT. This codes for CASSPLKLGTEAFF.

CDR3 protein: CASSQEYYPGSSGNTIYF. The CDR3 region has the DNA TGCGCCAGCAGCCAAGAATATTACCCGGGGAGCTCTGGAAACACCATATATTTT. The chain links TRBV4-3 to TRBJ1-3; D is unclear. V lost 0 bases, J lost 0 bases, and 15 bases lay in between. The CDR3 sequence is 18 residues long. Germline V gives CDR1 LGHNA, CDR2 YSLEER.

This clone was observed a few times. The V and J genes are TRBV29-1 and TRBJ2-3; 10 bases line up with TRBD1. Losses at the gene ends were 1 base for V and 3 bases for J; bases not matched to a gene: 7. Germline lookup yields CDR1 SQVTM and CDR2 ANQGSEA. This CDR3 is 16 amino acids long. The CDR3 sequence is CSVEGDRGLATDTQYF. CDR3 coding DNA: TGCAGCGTTGAAGGGGACAGGGGTCTGGCTACAGATACGCAGTATTTT.

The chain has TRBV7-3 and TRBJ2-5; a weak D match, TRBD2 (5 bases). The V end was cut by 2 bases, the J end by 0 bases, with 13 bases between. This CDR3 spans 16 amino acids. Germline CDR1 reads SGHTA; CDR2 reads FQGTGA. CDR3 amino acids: CASSLGLGRDQETQYF. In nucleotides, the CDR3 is TGTGCCAGCAGCTTAGGGCTTGGGAGAGACCAAGAGACCCAGTACTTC.

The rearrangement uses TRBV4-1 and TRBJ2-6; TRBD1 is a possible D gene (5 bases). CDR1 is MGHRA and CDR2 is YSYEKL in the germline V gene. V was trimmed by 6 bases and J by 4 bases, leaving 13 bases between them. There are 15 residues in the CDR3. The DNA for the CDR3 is TGCGCCAGCAGACCGACAGACTCCGGGGCCAACGTCCTGACTTTC. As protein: CASRPTDSGANVLTF.

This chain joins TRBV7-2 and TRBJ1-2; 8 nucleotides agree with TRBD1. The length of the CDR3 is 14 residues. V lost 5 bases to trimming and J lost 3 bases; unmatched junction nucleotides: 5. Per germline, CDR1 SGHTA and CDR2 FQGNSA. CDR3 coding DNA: TGTGCCAGCAGCGTATACAGGGGGGACTATGGCTACACCTTC. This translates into CASSVYRGDYGYTF.

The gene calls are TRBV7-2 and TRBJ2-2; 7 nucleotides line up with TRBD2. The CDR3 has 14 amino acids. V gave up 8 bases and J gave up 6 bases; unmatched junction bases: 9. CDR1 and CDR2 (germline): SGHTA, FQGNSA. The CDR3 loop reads CASLGGGVAGELFF. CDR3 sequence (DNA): TGTGCCAGCTTAGGCGGGGGAGTAGCCGGGGAGCTGTTTTTT.

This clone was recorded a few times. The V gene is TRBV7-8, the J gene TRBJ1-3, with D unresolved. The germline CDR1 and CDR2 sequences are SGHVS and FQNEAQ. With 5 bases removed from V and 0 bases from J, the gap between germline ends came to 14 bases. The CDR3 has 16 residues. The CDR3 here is CASSRDKVRSGNTIYF. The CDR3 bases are TGTGCCAGCAGCCGTGACAAGGTCCGCTCTGGAAACACCATATATTTT.

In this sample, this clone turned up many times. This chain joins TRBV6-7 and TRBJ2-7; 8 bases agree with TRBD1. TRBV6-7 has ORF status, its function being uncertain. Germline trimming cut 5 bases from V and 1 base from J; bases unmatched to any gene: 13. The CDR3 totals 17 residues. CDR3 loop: CASSRGTGRFGSYEQYF. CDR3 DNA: TGTGCCAGCAGTCGAGGGACAGGTAGGTTTGGATCCTACGAGCAGTACTTC.

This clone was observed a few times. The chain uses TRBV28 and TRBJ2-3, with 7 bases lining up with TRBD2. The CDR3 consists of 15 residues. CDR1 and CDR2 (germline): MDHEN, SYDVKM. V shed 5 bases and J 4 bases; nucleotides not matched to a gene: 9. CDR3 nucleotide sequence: TGTGCCAGCAGTAATGCGGGAGTTGGGGCAGATACGCAGTATTTT. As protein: CASSNAGVGADTQYF.

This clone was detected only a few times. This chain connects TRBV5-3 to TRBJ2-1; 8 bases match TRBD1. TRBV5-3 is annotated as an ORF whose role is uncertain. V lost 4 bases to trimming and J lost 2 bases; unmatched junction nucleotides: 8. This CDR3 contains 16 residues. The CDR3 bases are TGTGCCAGAAGCCCTTCGGACAGGGCAACCTACAATGAGCAGTTCTTC. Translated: CARSPSDRATYNEQFF.

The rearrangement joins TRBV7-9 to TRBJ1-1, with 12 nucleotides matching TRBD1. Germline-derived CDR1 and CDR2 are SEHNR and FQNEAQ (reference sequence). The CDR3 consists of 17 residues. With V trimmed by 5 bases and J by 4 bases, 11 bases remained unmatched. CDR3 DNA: TGTGCCAGCAGCCCAACCCGGGACAGGGGGCCCGGCACTGAAGCTTTCTTT. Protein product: CASSPTRDRGPGTEAFF.

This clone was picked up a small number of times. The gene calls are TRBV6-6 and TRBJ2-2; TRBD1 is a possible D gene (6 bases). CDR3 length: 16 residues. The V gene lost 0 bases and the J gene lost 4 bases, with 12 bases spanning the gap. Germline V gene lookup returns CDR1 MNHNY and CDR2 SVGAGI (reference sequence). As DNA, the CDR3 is TGTGCCAGCAGTTACTCGCCACTAGGGGGCACCGGGGAGCTGTTTTTT. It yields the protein CASSYSPLGGTGELFF.

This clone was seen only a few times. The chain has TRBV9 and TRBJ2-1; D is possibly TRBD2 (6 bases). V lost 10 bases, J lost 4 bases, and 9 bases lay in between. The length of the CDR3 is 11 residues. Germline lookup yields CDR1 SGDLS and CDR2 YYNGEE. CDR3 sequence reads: CASGVYNEQFF. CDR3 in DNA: TGTGCCTCGGGGGTTTACAATGAGCAGTTCTTC.

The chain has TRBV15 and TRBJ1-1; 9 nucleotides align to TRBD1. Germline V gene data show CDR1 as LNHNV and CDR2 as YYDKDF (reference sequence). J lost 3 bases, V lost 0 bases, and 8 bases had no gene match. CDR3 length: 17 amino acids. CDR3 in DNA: TGTGCCACCAGCAGAGAGAACCCTGACAGGGGGGACACTGAAGCTTTCTTT. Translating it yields CATSRENPDRGDTEAFF. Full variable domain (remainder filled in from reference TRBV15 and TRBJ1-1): DAMVIQNPRYQVTQFGKPVTLSCSQTLNHNVMYWYQQKSSQAPKLLFHYYDKDFNNEADTPDNFQSRRPNTSFCFLDIRSPGLGDTAMYLCATSRENPDRGDTEAFFGQGTRLTVV.

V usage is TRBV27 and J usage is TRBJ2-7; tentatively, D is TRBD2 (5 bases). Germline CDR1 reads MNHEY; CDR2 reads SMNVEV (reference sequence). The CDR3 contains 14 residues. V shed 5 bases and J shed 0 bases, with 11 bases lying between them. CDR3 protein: CASSGLANSYEQYF. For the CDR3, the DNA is TGTGCCAGCAGTGGATTAGCGAACTCCTACGAGCAGTACTTC.

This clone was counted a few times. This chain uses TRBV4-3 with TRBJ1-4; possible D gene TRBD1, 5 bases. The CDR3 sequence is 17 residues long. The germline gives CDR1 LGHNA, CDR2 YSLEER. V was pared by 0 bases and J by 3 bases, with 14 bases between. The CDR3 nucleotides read TGCGCCAGCAGCCAAGATTCAGGGTCTGCAGCTAATGAAAAACTGTTTTTT. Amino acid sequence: CASSQDSGSAANEKLFF.